One and the same sample provided the 2 T cell receptor beta chains below, sequenced in a study of shared clonotypes between healthy human individuals. The method was immunoSEQ multiplex PCR; TCRdb's version includes in-frame clones alone and lacks a portion of them. Of about 2 million clones in the sample, 85% to 95% were seen once. The sequencing sample was made of naive CD4+ T cells sorted from blood. Subset indicated: CD45RA+ positively selected. The receptors stem from a man younger than 35 in good health.

This chain's CDR3 is CASSLLGGSFAGELFF. CDR3 sequence (DNA): TGCGCCAGCAGCCTCCTGGGCGGGAGCTTTGCCGGGGAGCTGTTTTTT. The V gene is TRBV5-1, the J gene TRBJ2-2; 7 positions agree with TRBD2. CDR1 and CDR2 (germline): SGHRS, YFSETQ. The CDR3 length is 16 residues. V shed 4 bases and J 6 bases; nucleotides not matched to a gene: 12. Full variable domain (rest looked up from reference TRBV5-1 and TRBJ2-2): KAGVTQTPRYLIKTRGQQVTLSCSPISGHRSVSWYQQTPGQGLQFLFEYFSETQRNKGNFPGRFSGRQFSNSRSEMNVSTLELGDSALYLCASSLLGGSFAGELFFGEGSRLTVL.

This clone was found a few times. In the same sample, other DNA sequences code for this CDR3. The chain carries TRBV5-1 and TRBJ1-4; the D gene is possibly TRBD1 (5 bases). Trimming took 0 bases from V and 5 from J, leaving 5 bases between them. In germline, CDR1 is SGHRS, CDR2 YFSETQ. The CDR3 is 13 amino acids. The CDR3 reads CASSLDRNEKLFF. The CDR3 DNA follows: TGCGCCAGCAGCTTGGACAGGAATGAAAAACTGTTTTTT.